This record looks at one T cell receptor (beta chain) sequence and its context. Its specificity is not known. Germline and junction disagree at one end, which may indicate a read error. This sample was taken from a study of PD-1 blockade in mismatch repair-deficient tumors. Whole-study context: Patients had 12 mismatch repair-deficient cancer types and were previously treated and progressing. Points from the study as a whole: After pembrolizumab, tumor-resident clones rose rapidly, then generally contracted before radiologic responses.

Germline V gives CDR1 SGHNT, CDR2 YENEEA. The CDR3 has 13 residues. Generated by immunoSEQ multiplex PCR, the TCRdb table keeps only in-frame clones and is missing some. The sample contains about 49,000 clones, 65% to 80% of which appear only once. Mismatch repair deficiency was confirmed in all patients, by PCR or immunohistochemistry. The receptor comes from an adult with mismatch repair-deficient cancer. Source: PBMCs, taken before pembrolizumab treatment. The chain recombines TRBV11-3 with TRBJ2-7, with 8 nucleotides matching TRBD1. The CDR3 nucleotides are TGTGCCAGCAGCTTAGACTCAGGGGACAGGATCAACTTC. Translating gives CASSLDSGDRINF.